This TCR beta chain is from a study of CD8 T cells in ankylosing spondylitis. Regarding the study as a whole: Matched ankylosing spondylitis synovial fluid reportedly contained a significantly enriched population of disease-linked clones. There were earlier reports of some motif variants in reactive arthritis synovial fluid and blood. Characteristic, it appeared, of ankylosing spondylitis blood was a TCR beta motif of several highly homologous variants.

Quantitative molecular-barcoded 5'-RACE generated the TCR beta libraries. TCRdb used MiXCR to reprocess the 5' RACE reads, holding one entry per CDR3 protein. The table has about 540,000 distinct CDR3 sequences, about an eighth seen once. In this sample, this clonotype turned up many times. Antigen specificity is unknown. This TCR derives from a male donor with ankylosing spondylitis. The specimen was blood, either unsorted or a sorted T cell fraction (not recorded which).

The CDR3 nucleotides read TGCGCCAGCAGCCGGGACAGGAACTATGGCTACACCTTC. Translation gives CASSRDRNYGYTF. The chain joins TRBV5-1 to TRBJ1-2, with 8 nucleotides matching TRBD1. V shed 4 bases and J 2 bases; nucleotides not matched to a gene: 1. CDR3 size: 13 residues. CDR1 is SGHRS, CDR2 YFSETQ, per germline.